Listed here are 24 T cell receptor beta chains from one sample, sequenced in a study of blood T cell repertoires in COVID-19. This table comes from immunoSEQ multiplex PCR, and its TCRdb copy is limited to in-frame clones, with some not included. Among over 45,000 clones listed, about three quarters were seen once. Sequenced material: peripheral blood. The origin of the receptors is a man between 45 and 60 years old with active or convalescent COVID-19.

The rearrangement links TRBV7-9 to TRBJ2-7; 7 nucleotides line up with TRBD2. This CDR3 is built from 13 residues. The germline CDR1 and CDR2 sequences are SEHNR and FQNEAQ (reference sequence). The junction had 4 bases not matched to a gene; V was cut back by 5 bases and J by 3 bases. The CDR3 protein is CASSPASGYEQYF. The CDR3 nucleotides read TGTGCCAGCAGCCCTGCTAGCGGCTACGAGCAGTACTTC.

This chain uses TRBV15 with TRBJ2-2; no firm D call. Per the germline V gene, CDR1 is LNHNV and CDR2 is YYDKDF (reference sequence). Between the trimmed V and J ends, which lost 3 bases and 3 bases, there was a span of 5 bases. The CDR3 covers 13 residues. The CDR3 here is CATSRGYTGELFF. In nucleotides, the CDR3 is TGTGCCACCAGCAGGGGCTACACCGGGGAGCTGTTTTTT.

A word on this clone: The sample carries other DNA sequences with the same CDR3. V gene TRBV2 combines with J gene TRBJ2-3; the D gene is possibly TRBD1 (5 bases). Germline lookup yields CDR1 SNHLY and CDR2 FYNNEI. V shed 6 bases and J shed 3 bases, with 7 bases lying between them. The CDR3 sequence is 12 residues long. CDR3: CASSRETDTQYF. The CDR3 DNA reads as TGTGCCAGCAGCAGGGAAACAGATACGCAGTATTTT.

This clone was seen a single time. The rearrangement uses TRBV5-4 and TRBJ2-3; D may be TRBD2 (5 bases). The CDR3 runs to 15 residues. Between the trimmed V and J ends, which lost 0 bases and 5 bases, there was a span of 13 bases. Germline CDR1 SGHNT, CDR2 YYREEE (reference sequence). In DNA, the CDR3 is TGTGCCAGCAGCTTGGACGGGGATGTTGGAGATACGCAGTATTTT. Amino acids: CASSLDGDVGDTQYF.

The rearrangement links TRBV13 to TRBJ1-1; weak D call: TRBD1 (5 bases). This CDR3 region has 14 residues. The V and J ends lost 5 bases and 3 bases respectively, with 13 bases between them. Germline V gene lookup returns CDR1 PRHDT and CDR2 FYEKMQ (reference sequence). The CDR3 region has the DNA TGTGCCAGCAGCCAAGCAGGACACCACACTGAAGCTTTCTTT. Protein product: CASSQAGHHTEAFF.

V and J are TRBV19 and TRBJ2-1; TRBD1 might be the D (5 bases). The germline V gene encodes CDR1 LNHDA and CDR2 SQIVND (reference sequence). V lost 5 bases and J lost 5, with 16 bases in between. The CDR3 runs 15 residues. The CDR3 DNA follows: TGTGCCAGTAGTGTCGTCGCCGGACAACACAATGAGCAGTTCTTC. Translated: CASSVVAGQHNEQFF.

The chain joins TRBV19 to TRBJ1-2; TRBD1 matches at 12 bases. J lost 9 bases, V lost 7 bases, and 9 bases had no gene match. Germline V gives CDR1 LNHDA, CDR2 SQIVND (reference sequence). This CDR3 is built from 14 residues. CDR3 sequence (DNA): TGTGCCAGTAAACGGGGACAGGGGGCGAGTAGCTACACCTTC. Translation: CASKRGQGASSYTF.

The rearrangement joins TRBV11-2 to TRBJ1-6; D may be TRBD1 (6 bases). The germline gives CDR1 SGHAT, CDR2 FQNNGV. This CDR3 is 15 amino acids long. V lost 1 base and J 8 bases, leaving 12 bases between the germline ends. The CDR3 protein is CASSLVGALDSPLHF. The CDR3 DNA reads as TGTGCCAGCAGCTTAGTGGGGGCTTTGGATTCACCCCTCCACTTT.

This clone was detected only a few times. The gene calls are TRBV5-1 and TRBJ2-1; D possibly corresponds to TRBD2 (5 bases). With 3 bases removed from V and 0 bases from J, the gap between germline ends came to 13 bases. Germline V gene lookup returns CDR1 SGHRS and CDR2 YFSETQ. This CDR3 has 16 residues. CDR3 amino acids: CASSSKRFVSYNEQFF. Written as DNA, the CDR3 is TGCGCCAGCAGCTCAAAGCGGTTCGTCTCCTACAATGAGCAGTTCTTC.

The genes are TRBV11-2 and TRBJ2-4; 10 bases are a match to TRBD2. The CDR3 loop spans 17 amino acids. V shed 0 bases, J shed 8 bases, and the junction held 10 bases outside the gene matches. From germline, CDR1 is SGHAT and CDR2 FQNNGV. CDR3 coding DNA: TGTGCCAGCAGCTTAGACTCCCGAGCGGGGGGGCGGGACATTCAGTACTTC. Encoded protein: CASSLDSRAGGRDIQYF.

This clone was seen a handful of times. The junction departs from the called germline gene at one end, perhaps through a read error. V gene TRBV29-1 combines with J gene TRBJ2-3, with 8 bases lining up with TRBD1. Germline V gene data show CDR1 as SQVTM and CDR2 as ANQGSEA. The CDR3 is 12 residues long. CDR3 sequence: CSLDRGTDTQYF. The DNA for the CDR3 is TGCAGCCTTGACAGGGGTACAGATACGCAGTATTTT.

The CDR3 reads CASSLIAGVGNQPQHF. CDR3 sequence (DNA): TGTGCCAGCAGTTTAATCGCAGGGGTGGGTAATCAGCCCCAGCATTTT. The V and J genes are TRBV27 and TRBJ1-5; D is perhaps TRBD1 (6 bases). The CDR3 length is 16 residues. Germline V gives CDR1 MNHEY, CDR2 SMNVEV (reference sequence). The V end was cut by 2 bases, the J end by 4 bases, with 15 bases between.

The rearrangement links TRBV6-5 to TRBJ2-3, with D perhaps matching TRBD2 (6 bases). The length of the CDR3 is 12 residues. Germline lookup yields CDR1 MNHEY and CDR2 SVGAGI. Trimming pared 10 bases from V and 14 bases from J, leaving 22 bases between. DNA of the CDR3: TGTGCCACCTGGGGGGACTCCCGAGGCCGGTATTTT. Amino acids: CATWGDSRGRYF.

The CDR3 DNA sequence: TGTGCCAGCAGCTTAGACCAGTACAATGAGCAGTTCTTC. Protein sequence: CASSLDQYNEQFF. The chain carries TRBV7-9 and TRBJ2-1, with unresolved D. V was clipped by 1 base and J by 4 bases, with 5 bases between them. The CDR3 contains 13 residues. CDR1 SEHNR and CDR2 FQNEAQ come from the germline V gene (reference sequence).

The chain uses TRBV5-1 and TRBJ1-6, with D unresolved. V gave up 3 bases and J gave up 3 bases, with 4 bases separating them. The CDR3 is 13 amino acids. Germline CDR1 reads SGHRS; CDR2 reads YFSETQ. The CDR3 nucleotides read TGCGCCAGCAGCTACAACTATAATTCACCCCTCCACTTT. It codes for CASSYNYNSPLHF.

V gene TRBV27 combines with J gene TRBJ2-7; 8 nucleotides match TRBD1. CDR1 MNHEY and CDR2 SMNVEV come from the germline V gene (reference sequence). With V trimmed by 5 bases and J by 5 bases, 8 bases remained unmatched. The CDR3 extends over 14 amino acids. CDR3 region: CASSPTGEVNEQYF. Here the CDR3 DNA reads TGTGCCAGCAGTCCGACAGGGGAAGTGAACGAGCAGTACTTC.

The J gene is TRBJ2-2, the V gene TRBV10-3, with D perhaps matching TRBD2 (6 bases). V was cut by 2 bases and J by 2 bases, with 12 bases left in between. Germline V CDR1 and CDR2: ENHRY, SYGVKD. The CDR3 covers 16 residues. The CDR3 DNA follows: TGTGCCATCAGTGAGGGGGTAGCGGTAAACACCGGGGAGCTGTTTTTT. Translation gives CAISEGVAVNTGELFF.

The chain carries TRBV25-1 and TRBJ2-2; the D gene is possibly TRBD1 (5 bases). Between the trimmed V and J ends, which lost 0 bases and 3 bases, there was a span of 11 bases. This CDR3 region has 16 residues. CDR1 is MGHDK and CDR2 is SYGVNS in the germline V gene. CDR3 bases: TGTGCCAGCAGTGAATATAGAACAGGAGACACCGGGGAGCTGTTTTTT. Residues: CASSEYRTGDTGELFF. Combining the CDR3 with reference TRBV25-1 and TRBJ2-2 gives the whole variable domain EADIYQTPRYLVIGTGKKITLECSQTMGHDKMYWYQQDPGMELHLIHYSYGVNSTEKGDLSSESTVSRIRTEHFPLTLESARPSHTSQYLCASSEYRTGDTGELFFGEGSRLTVL.

J is TRBJ2-7 and V is TRBV7-3; TRBD2 aligns across 8 bases. The CDR3 loop spans 14 amino acids. The germline CDR1 and CDR2 sequences are SGHTA and FQGTGA. V trimming: 5 bases; J trimming: 5 bases; junction bases outside the gene matches: 8. The CDR3 nucleotides read TGTGCCAGCAGCACCTCGAGCGGGAGCGACGAGCAGTACTTC. Amino acids: CASSTSSGSDEQYF. The variable domain in full, completed from reference TRBV7-3 and TRBJ2-7, reads GAGVSQTPSNKVTEKGKYVELRCDPISGHTALYWYRQSLGQGPEFLIYFQGTGAADDSGLPNDRFFAVRPEGSVSTLKIQRTERGDSAVYLCASSTSSGSDEQYFGPGTRLTVT.

This clone occurred many times. V and J are TRBV2 and TRBJ2-2; TRBD2 aligns across 11 bases. The CDR3 runs 16 residues. V lost 5 bases, J lost 7 bases, and 9 bases stayed unmatched. Germline assignment: CDR1 SNHLY and CDR2 FYNNEI. The CDR3 spells CASSPELAGEVGELFF. In nucleotides, the CDR3 is TGTGCCAGCAGTCCCGAACTAGCGGGAGAGGTCGGGGAGCTGTTTTTT.

The CDR3 reads CASNLDRGYGYTF. In DNA, the CDR3 is TGTGCCAGTAATTTGGACAGGGGATATGGCTACACCTTC. The J gene is TRBJ1-2, the V gene TRBV19; 9 nucleotides agree with TRBD1. The CDR3 spans 13 residues. The V and J ends lost 7 bases and 5 bases, in that order; junction bases with no gene match: 5. Germline CDR1 and CDR2: LNHDA and SQIVND (reference sequence).

The J gene is TRBJ2-2, the V gene TRBV3-1 (or the pseudogene TRBV3-2), with 8 bases identical to TRBD2. Germline V CDR1 and CDR2: LGHDT, YNNKEL (reference sequence). The CDR3 consists of 14 residues. Trimming cost V 10 bases and J 5 bases; bases outside gene matches: 9. Here the CDR3 DNA reads TGTGCCACCGGGGGGGGGCGCGGAACCGGGGAGCTGTTTTTT. It translates to CATGGGRGTGELFF.

This clone is classed as medium-sized. V and J are TRBV4-2 and TRBJ2-2; 8 bases match TRBD2. The CDR3 contains 15 residues. Germline CDR1 is LGHNA and CDR2 is YNFKEQ. The J segment lost 8 bases and the V segment lost 0 bases, leaving 5 bases of the junction unmatched. This CDR3 is CASSQDYGREGELFF. The CDR3 nucleotides are TGTGCCAGCAGCCAAGATTACGGGAGGGAAGGGGAGCTGTTTTTT.

This chain connects TRBV7-2 to TRBJ1-2; D unresolved. Germline V gene lookup returns CDR1 SGHTA and CDR2 FQGNSA. The CDR3 totals 13 residues. V was cut by 5 bases and J by 4 bases, with 11 bases left in between. The DNA for the CDR3 is TGTGCCAGCAGCGCAGGTTCGTTCTATGGCTACACCTTC. This sequence encodes CASSAGSFYGYTF.